These T cell receptor beta chains were read from a single sample in a study of CD8 T cells in ankylosing spondylitis. Each CDR3 protein gets one entry after TCRdb re-called the 5' RACE reads with MiXCR. The top ten clones hold less than 45% of a sample with fewer than 35,000 distinct CDR3 sequences, 14% of them seen once. Sequencing used blood. The origin of the receptors is a male donor with ankylosing spondylitis or in good health (not recorded which). Both conserved end residues are part of each CDR3. The D gene is left open where the match is weak. For some rows the clone size is stated as once, few or many, or as a class when expanded; others skip it.

j_call,v_call,d_call,clone_size,cdr3_aa,cdr3_nt
TRBJ2-2,TRBV20-1,.,.,CSASKGGRTGELFF,TGCAGTGCAAGCAAAGGGGGGCGCACCGGGGAGCTGTTTTTT
TRBJ2-7,TRBV7-3,.,many,CASSLTPGSYEQYF,TGTGCCAGCAGCTTAACGCCGGGCTCCTACGAGCAGTACTTC
TRBJ2-6,TRBV4-3,.,few,CASSQDGTGSGANVLTF,TGCGCCAGCAGCCAAGACGGGACGGGGTCTGGGGCCAACGTCCTGACTTTC
TRBJ2-2,TRBV7-2,TRBD2,few,CASSPKRTSHGELFF,TGTGCCAGCAGCCCCAAGCGGACTAGTCACGGGGAGCTGTTTTTT
TRBJ2-2,TRBV28,TRBD1,.,CATGGRELFF,TGTGCGACAGGGGGGAGGGAGCTGTTTTTT
TRBJ1-3,TRBV12-3/TRBV12-4,.,few,CASSSGKSSGNTIYF,TGTGCCAGCAGTTCCGGCAAGAGCTCTGGAAACACCATATATTTT
TRBJ2-3,TRBV10-3,TRBD2,.,CAISDPRGGRTSGPGRTQYF,TGTGCCATCAGTGACCCAAGGGGGGGCCGGACTAGCGGACCAGGGCGGACGCAGTATTTT
TRBJ2-1,TRBV5-1,TRBD2,many,CASSSSGTSINEQFF,TGCGCCAGCAGCTCCTCTGGGACTAGCATCAATGAGCAGTTCTTC
TRBJ2-2,TRBV5-1,TRBD1,.,CASSLAGTGGAGELFF,TGCGCCAGCAGCTTGGCCGGGACAGGAGGGGCCGGGGAGCTGTTTTTT
TRBJ2-1,TRBV6-5,TRBD1,few,CASSYRDRVSEQFF,TGTGCCAGCAGTTACCGGGACAGGGTATCGGAGCAGTTCTTC
TRBJ2-2,TRBV5-1,.,few,CASSLGTTGYTGELFF,TGCGCCAGCAGCCTGGGGACCACAGGATACACCGGGGAGCTGTTTTTT
TRBJ2-7,TRBV5-1,.,few,CASSLETEDYEQYF,TGCGCCAGCAGCTTGGAGACTGAAGATTACGAGCAGTACTTC
TRBJ2-3,TRBV12-3/TRBV12-4,.,few,CASSWDSTDTQYF,TGTGCCAGCAGTTGGGACTCCACAGATACGCAGTATTTT
TRBJ2-4,TRBV28,.,few,CASSLDGSLGGIQYF,TGTGCCAGCAGTTTGGACGGATCCTTGGGGGGCATTCAGTACTTC
TRBJ2-2,TRBV7-9,.,few,CASSQARANTGELFF,TGTGCCAGCAGCCAGGCCAGGGCGAACACCGGGGAGCTGTTTTTT
TRBJ2-3,TRBV9,TRBD2,.,CASSVALAGLLRGYF,TGTGCCAGCAGCGTAGCCCTAGCGGGACTACTACGGGGGTATTTT
TRBJ2-1,TRBV5-1,TRBD2,few,CASSPSVAGGLNEQFF,TGCGCCAGCAGCCCATCGGTGGCGGGAGGGCTCAATGAGCAGTTCTTC
TRBJ2-3,TRBV5-1,TRBD1,.,CASSTGQGYTDTQYF,TGCGCCAGCAGCACCGGACAGGGATACACAGATACGCAGTATTTT
TRBJ2-7,TRBV27,.,.,CASSLSGGLFSYEQYF,TGTGCCAGCAGTTTATCTGGCGGACTCTTCTCCTACGAGCAGTACTTC
TRBJ2-7,TRBV5-1,.,.,CASSDGINYEQYF,TGCGCCAGCAGTGACGGGATCAACTACGAGCAGTACTTC
TRBJ2-2,TRBV7-2,.,many,CASSLFRLRGGGELFF,TGTGCCAGCAGCTTATTCAGGCTCCGGGGAGGCGGGGAGCTGTTTTTT
TRBJ2-3,TRBV4-2,.,few,CASSQEGEDTQYF,TGTGCCAGCAGCCAAGAAGGAGAAGATACGCAGTATTTT
TRBJ2-2,TRBV12-3/TRBV12-4,.,few,CASKSTGNTGELFF,TGTGCCAGCAAGTCCACAGGGAACACCGGGGAGCTGTTTTTT
TRBJ1-2,TRBV4-3,.,.,CASSQDRGVNYGYTF,TGCGCCAGCAGCCAAGATCGGGGAGTTAACTATGGCTACACCTTC
TRBJ2-3,TRBV18,.,few,CASSPSISDTQYF,TGTGCCAGCTCACCAAGTATCTCAGATACGCAGTATTTT
TRBJ2-2,TRBV6-5,TRBD2,.,CASRKPGLATAGELFF,TGTGCCAGCAGGAAACCGGGACTAGCAACAGCCGGGGAGCTGTTTTTT
TRBJ1-1,TRBV29-1,.,few,CSVDVGSMNTEAFF,TGCAGCGTTGATGTTGGGAGCATGAACACTGAAGCTTTCTTT
TRBJ1-4,TRBV12-3/TRBV12-4,TRBD1,.,CASSREGAIGEKLFF,TGTGCCAGCAGCCGAGAGGGGGCGATAGGAGAAAAACTGTTTTTT
TRBJ1-1,TRBV29-1,.,.,CSVDKRGGNTEAFF,TGCAGCGTCGATAAAAGGGGCGGAAACACTGAAGCTTTCTTT
TRBJ2-5,TRBV15,TRBD1,.,CATSSRQGPQETQYF,TGTGCCACCAGCTCACGACAGGGGCCCCAGGAGACCCAGTACTTC
TRBJ2-1,TRBV2,TRBD2,.,CASRLRTSDSYNEQFF,TGTGCCAGCAGACTGCGCACTAGCGACTCCTACAATGAGCAGTTCTTC
TRBJ2-5,TRBV4-3,.,.,CASSQDMGETQYF,TGCGCCAGCAGCCAAGATATGGGGGAGACCCAGTACTTC
TRBJ2-1,TRBV28,TRBD2,.,CASSELGLAGYNEQFF,TGTGCCAGCAGCGAACTCGGACTAGCGGGTTACAATGAGCAGTTCTTC
TRBJ2-3,TRBV18,.,few,CASSLSQGRTGSDTQYF,TGTGCCAGCTCACTGTCCCAGGGAAGAACCGGTTCAGATACGCAGTATTTT
TRBJ2-7,TRBV4-3,TRBD2,.,CASSHGTSVGEQYF,TGCGCCAGCAGCCATGGGACTAGCGTCGGCGAGCAGTACTTC
TRBJ2-2,TRBV11-3,.,once,CASSLDSSGTGELFF,TGTGCCAGCAGCTTAGATTCCTCAGGGACCGGGGAGCTGTTTTTT
TRBJ1-1,TRBV29-1,TRBD1,few,CSVEGRGHPEAFF,TGCAGCGTTGAAGGCAGGGGGCACCCTGAAGCTTTCTTT
TRBJ1-5,TRBV28,.,few,CASSLRAGRNQPQHF,TGTGCCAGCAGTTTAAGGGCAGGGAGGAATCAGCCCCAGCATTTT